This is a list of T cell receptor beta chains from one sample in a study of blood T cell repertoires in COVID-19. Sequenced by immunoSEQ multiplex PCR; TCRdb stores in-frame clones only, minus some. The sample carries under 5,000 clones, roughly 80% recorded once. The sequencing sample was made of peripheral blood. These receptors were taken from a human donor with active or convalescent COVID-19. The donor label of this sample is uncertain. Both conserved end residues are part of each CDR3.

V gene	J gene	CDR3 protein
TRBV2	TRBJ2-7	CASRNGGTYEQYF
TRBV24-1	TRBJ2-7	CATSGKGTGTTYEQYF
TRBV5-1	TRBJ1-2	CASSLSTGSGGYTF
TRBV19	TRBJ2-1	CASIGTSGNNEQFF
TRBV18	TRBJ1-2	CASSRTGQRYNYGYTF
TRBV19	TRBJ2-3	CASSDTSSTDTQYF
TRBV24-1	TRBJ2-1	CATSGIGRTNEQFF
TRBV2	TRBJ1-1	CASSDRGDMNTEAFF
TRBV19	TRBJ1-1	CASNWAPSMNTEAFF
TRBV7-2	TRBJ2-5	CASSLGTRGSLETQYF
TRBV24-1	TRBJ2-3	CATSDSGRAVYTDTQYF